This TCR beta chain was recovered during a study of T cell repertoires in cytomegalovirus infection. Study-level information: CMV infection and matching HLA type were both indicated by public TCR beta signatures.

A single record per CDR3 protein comes from TCRdb applying MiXCR to the reads. The data show about 300,000 distinct CDR3 sequences, roughly 9.3% seen once. J lost 4 bases, V lost 6 bases, and 5 bases had no gene match. This CDR3 is built from 13 residues. In its sample, this clonotype was seen many times. J is TRBJ1-1 and V is TRBV12-3 or TRBV12-4, with 7 bases matching TRBD1. The specimen sequenced was PBMCs. The sequence came from a human donor in good health (CMV status not recorded). Some clones in this sample may be carry-over from other donors' samples. The CDR3 bases are TGTGCCAGCAGGACACAGGGGCTCACTGAAGCTTTCTTT. It translates to CASRTQGLTEAFF.